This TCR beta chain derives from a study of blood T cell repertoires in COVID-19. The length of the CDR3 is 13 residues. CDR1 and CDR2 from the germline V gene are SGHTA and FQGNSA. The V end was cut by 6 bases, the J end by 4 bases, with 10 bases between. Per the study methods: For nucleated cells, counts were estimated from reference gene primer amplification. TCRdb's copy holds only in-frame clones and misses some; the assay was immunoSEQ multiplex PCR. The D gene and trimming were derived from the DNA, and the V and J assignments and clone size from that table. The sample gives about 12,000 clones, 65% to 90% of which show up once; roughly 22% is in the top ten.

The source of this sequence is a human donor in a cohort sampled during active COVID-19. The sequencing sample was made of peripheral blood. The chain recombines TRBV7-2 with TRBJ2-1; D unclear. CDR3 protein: CASSYSRYNEQFF. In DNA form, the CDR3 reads TGTGCCAGCAGTTACTCACGATACAATGAGCAGTTCTTC.